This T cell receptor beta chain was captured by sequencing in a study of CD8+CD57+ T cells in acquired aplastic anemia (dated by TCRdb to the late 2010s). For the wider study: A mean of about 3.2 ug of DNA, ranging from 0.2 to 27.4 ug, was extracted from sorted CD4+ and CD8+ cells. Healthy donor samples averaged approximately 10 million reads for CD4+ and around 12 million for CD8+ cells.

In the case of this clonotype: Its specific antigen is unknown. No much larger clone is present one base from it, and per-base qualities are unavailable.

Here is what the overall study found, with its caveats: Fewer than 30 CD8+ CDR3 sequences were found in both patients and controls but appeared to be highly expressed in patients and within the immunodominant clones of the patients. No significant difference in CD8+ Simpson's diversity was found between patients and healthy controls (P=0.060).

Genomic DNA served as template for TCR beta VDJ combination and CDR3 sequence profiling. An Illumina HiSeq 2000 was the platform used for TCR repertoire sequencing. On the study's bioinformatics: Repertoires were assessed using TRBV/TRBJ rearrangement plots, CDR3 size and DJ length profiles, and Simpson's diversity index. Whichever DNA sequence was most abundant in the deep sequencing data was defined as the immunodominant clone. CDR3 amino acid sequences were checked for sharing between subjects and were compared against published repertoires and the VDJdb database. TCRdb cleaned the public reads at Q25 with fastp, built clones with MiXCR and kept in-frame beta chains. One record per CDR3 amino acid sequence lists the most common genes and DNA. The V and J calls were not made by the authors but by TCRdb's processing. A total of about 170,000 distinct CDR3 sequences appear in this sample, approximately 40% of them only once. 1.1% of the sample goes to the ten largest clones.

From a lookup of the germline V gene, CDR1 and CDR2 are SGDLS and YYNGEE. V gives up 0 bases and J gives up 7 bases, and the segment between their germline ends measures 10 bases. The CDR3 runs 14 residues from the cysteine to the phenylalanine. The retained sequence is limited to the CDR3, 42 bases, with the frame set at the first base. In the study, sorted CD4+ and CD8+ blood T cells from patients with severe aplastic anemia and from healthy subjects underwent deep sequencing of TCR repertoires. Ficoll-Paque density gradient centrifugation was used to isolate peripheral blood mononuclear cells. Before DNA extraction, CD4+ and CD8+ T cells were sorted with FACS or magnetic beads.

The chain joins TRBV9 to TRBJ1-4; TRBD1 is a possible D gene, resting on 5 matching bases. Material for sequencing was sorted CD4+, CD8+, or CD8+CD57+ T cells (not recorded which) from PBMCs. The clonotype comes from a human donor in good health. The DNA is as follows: TGTGCCAGCAGCGTAGGGCAGGGTCGTGAAAAACTGTTTTTT. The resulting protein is CASSVGQGREKLFF.